This T cell receptor (beta chain) was profiled in a study of T-cell reconstitution after alpha-beta-depleted transplantation in children. General study results and limits: There were reportedly several hundred expanded graft clones from which alpha-beta T cells came about two months after transplant. Diversity and T-cell counts at one year after transplant derived mostly from new T cells. For some patients, TCRbeta diversity was high at day 60 because of recipient T cells and thymic progenitors that survived.

This clonotype has more than one count but fewer than ten. Its antigen is still unknown. This sample's TCRbeta library carried unique molecular identifier barcodes. TCRdb analysed the PCR reads with MiXCR anew, one entry per CDR3 protein. The data hold 440,000 or so distinct CDR3 sequences, with roughly 44% observed a single time. The sequencing used PBMCs, collected before TCRalphabeta/CD19-depleted stem cell transplant. This clonotype originated in a girl under 10 years old with aplastic anemia, due to receive a stem cell transplant.

The CDR3 DNA is TGTGCCAGCAGCCCCGGACTAGCGGGAGGCCCCCAAGAGACCCAGTACTTC. This encodes CASSPGLAGGPQETQYF. The chain joins TRBV7-8 to TRBJ2-5; 14 bases fit TRBD2. CDR1 SGHVS and CDR2 FQNEAQ come from the germline V gene. The CDR3 extends over 17 amino acids. V gave up 5 bases and J gave up 1 base; unmatched junction bases: 6.